Listed here are 25 T cell receptor beta chains from one sample, sequenced in a study of quantifying T cell responses using KT2 cells. Study in general: cDNA was made from DNase-treated RNA using alpha and beta constant primers.

A single-stranded UMI oligo with SP2 sequence was ligated to cDNA 3' ends. First-round PCR used four to five cycles and beta primers RC1.1 and RC1.2 covering TRBC1 and TRBC2. TCRdb used MiXCR to reprocess the UMI-ligation and nested PCR reads, holding one entry per CDR3 protein. Counted here are about 33,000 distinct CDR3 sequences, over 9% occurring once; the ten biggest clones make up roughly 10%. The sample was PBMCs spiked with cells of the T cell clone KT2. The receptors shown here come from a human donor.

This clonotype has a count of ten or more. V and J are TRBV13 and TRBJ2-1; TRBD2 aligns across 7 bases. CDR1 is PRHDT, CDR2 FYEKMQ, per germline (reference sequence). The CDR3 is made up of 15 amino acids. J was trimmed by 5 bases and V by 5 bases; bases with no gene match: 9. CDR3 protein: CASSRLTGGNNEQFF. The CDR3 nucleotides read TGTGCCAGCAGCCGTCTAACGGGAGGCAACAATGAGCAGTTCTTC.

This clonotype was detected only a few times. The chain uses TRBV6-5 and TRBJ2-7, with D uncertain. Looked up from germline, CDR1 is MNHEY and CDR2 is SVGAGI. Trimming cost V 2 bases and J 6 bases, with 20 bases left between them. The CDR3 contains 16 residues. This CDR3 reads CASSYRTVPPTSEQYF. In DNA, the CDR3 is TGTGCCAGCAGTTACCGGACGGTGCCCCCTACGAGCGAGCAGTACTTC.

The chain carries TRBV5-1 and TRBJ1-4; D is undetermined. Looked up from germline, CDR1 is SGHRS and CDR2 is YFSETQ. The CDR3 spans 14 residues. Trimming took 0 bases from V and 0 from J, leaving 3 bases between them. DNA of the CDR3: TGCGCCAGCAGCTTGGTAGCAACTAATGAAAAACTGTTTTTT. Encoded protein: CASSLVATNEKLFF.

The rearrangement joins TRBV21-1 to TRBJ1-2; TRBD1, as called in the table, went unchecked against the DNA. TRBV21-1 is a pseudogene segment. CDR3 size: 14 residues. The chain's CDR3 is CASSSGGRLLSYTF. The DNA for the CDR3 is TGTGCCAGCAGCTCAGGGGGCAGGTTACTATCCTACACCTTC.

This clonotype occurred many times. This chain connects TRBV2 to TRBJ1-5, with 9 nucleotides matching TRBD1. Germline V gives CDR1 SNHLY, CDR2 FYNNEI. V lost 3 bases and J lost 7; bases outside the gene matches: 7. The CDR3 loop spans 15 amino acids. CDR3: CASSEDVTGGQPQHF. The CDR3 DNA is TGTGCCAGCAGTGAGGATGTGACAGGGGGACAGCCCCAGCATTTT.

The J gene is TRBJ2-1, the V gene TRBV19; TRBD2 agrees at 7 bases. The V gene end was trimmed by 7 bases and the J gene end by 7 bases; junction bases not matched to a gene: 13. The germline gives CDR1 LNHDA, CDR2 SQIVND (reference sequence). This CDR3 comprises 15 residues. In DNA, the CDR3 is TGTGCCAGTACCGCCGCGGCGGGAGCCCAAAATGAGCAGTTCTTC. It encodes CASTAAAGAQNEQFF.

This clonotype was seen at least ten times. The rearrangement joins TRBV4-1 to TRBJ2-6; tentatively, D is TRBD2 (5 bases). Trimming removed 4 bases at V and 1 base at J, with 14 bases between. This CDR3 contains 17 residues. Germline CDR1 is MGHRA and CDR2 is YSYEKL. The chain's CDR3 is CASSLSPTGSGANVLTF. The CDR3 DNA follows: TGCGCCAGCAGCCTCAGTCCAACGGGATCTGGGGCCAACGTCCTGACTTTC.

The rearrangement joins TRBV12-3 or TRBV12-4 to TRBJ1-4; D is unclear. The CDR3 consists of 13 residues. V lost 2 bases to trimming and J lost 7 bases, with 8 bases between them. The CDR3 DNA follows: TGTGCCAGCAGTTTATATGCGGGTGAAAAACTGTTTTTT. Translating it yields CASSLYAGEKLFF.

This clonotype was counted at least ten times. This sequence joins TRBV29-1 and TRBJ2-2, with D perhaps matching TRBD2 (5 bases). The CDR3 loop spans 14 amino acids. Germline CDR1 is SQVTM and CDR2 is ANQGSEA. V lost 7 bases and J 1 base, leaving 13 bases between the germline ends. The chain's CDR3 is CSAPGSGNTGELFF. CDR3 in DNA: TGCAGCGCCCCGGGATCTGGGAACACCGGGGAGCTGTTTTTT.

The chain links TRBV20-1 to TRBJ1-4; TRBD1 aligns across 8 bases. This CDR3 is 17 amino acids long. The trim removed 0 bases at V and 0 bases at J, leaving 6 bases unmatched. The germline gives CDR1 DFQATT, CDR2 SNEGSKA (reference sequence). The CDR3 reads CSARDRTGSATNEKLFF. In nucleotides, the CDR3 is TGCAGTGCTAGAGATCGGACAGGGAGCGCAACTAATGAAAAACTGTTTTTT.

The chain is built from TRBV27 and TRBJ2-7; 9 nucleotides agree with TRBD2. Unmatched junction bases numbered 4, after V lost 2 bases and J lost 2 bases. The CDR3 consists of 15 residues. Germline loops: CDR1 MNHEY, CDR2 SMNVEV (reference sequence). The CDR3 loop reads CASSLKREATYEQYF. The CDR3 DNA reads as TGTGCCAGCAGTTTAAAGCGGGAGGCGACCTACGAGCAGTACTTC.

This clonotype was picked up a small number of times. V usage is TRBV7-9 and J usage is TRBJ2-5, with 12 bases lining up with TRBD2. Trimming at V came to 4 bases and at J to 2 bases, leaving 5 bases not matched to a gene. The CDR3 is 16 amino acids. Germline V gene lookup returns CDR1 SEHNR and CDR2 FQNEAQ (reference sequence). This chain's CDR3 is CASSYPLAGGQETQYF. The DNA of the CDR3 is TGTGCCAGCAGCTATCCGCTAGCGGGAGGGCAAGAGACCCAGTACTTC.

This chain links TRBV5-1 with TRBJ2-7; D gene uncertain. V was shortened by 3 bases and J by 0 bases, with 10 bases between the two germline ends. Germline CDR1 SGHRS, CDR2 YFSETQ. The CDR3 length is 14 residues. The CDR3 reads CASSSRTASYEQYF. In DNA, the CDR3 is TGCGCCAGCAGCTCAAGAACAGCCTCCTACGAGCAGTACTTC.

This clonotype was detected a few times. The chain links TRBV29-1 to TRBJ2-3; a weak D match, TRBD2 (6 bases). Germline V gene lookup returns CDR1 SQVTM and CDR2 ANQGSEA. The CDR3 has 14 amino acids. V dropped 5 bases and J dropped 2 bases, with 14 bases sitting between them. The CDR3 here is CSVWLEGPTDTQYF. The CDR3 DNA sequence: TGCAGCGTTTGGTTGGAGGGGCCCACAGATACGCAGTATTTT.

The rearrangement uses TRBV20-1 and TRBJ2-7, with TRBD1 matching over 11 bases. With V trimmed by 6 bases and J by 3 bases, 10 bases remained unmatched. This CDR3 is built from 15 residues. Germline V gene data show CDR1 as DFQATT and CDR2 as SNEGSKA (reference sequence). CDR3: CSALHSGTGGYEQYF. The CDR3 DNA follows: TGCAGTGCCCTACACTCCGGGACAGGGGGCTACGAGCAGTACTTC.

This clonotype was counted at least ten times. The chain joins TRBV6-1 to TRBJ2-1, with a tentative D call TRBD1 (6 bases). The germline CDR1 and CDR2 sequences are MNHNS and SASEGT. Trimming cost V 5 bases and J 2 bases, with 13 bases left between them. CDR3 length: 15 residues. DNA for the CDR3: TGTGCCAGCAGTACTCAGGGGTGGACCTACAATGAGCAGTTCTTC. Its protein product is CASSTQGWTYNEQFF.

The gene calls are TRBV6-6 and TRBJ2-7, with unresolved D. The CDR3 length is 13 residues. The germline gives CDR1 MNHNY, CDR2 SVGAGI (reference sequence). The V end lost 6 bases, the J end lost 2 bases, and 11 bases lay between the germline ends. CDR3 in DNA: TGTGCCAGCAGCCCGGCTCCTACCTACGAGCAGTACTTC. Protein: CASSPAPTYEQYF.

This clonotype was picked up a small number of times. This chain links TRBV7-3 with TRBJ2-1; 8 bases agree with TRBD2. Trimming at V came to 0 bases and at J to 6 bases, leaving 4 bases not matched to a gene. The CDR3 has 15 amino acids. Per germline, CDR1 SGHTA and CDR2 FQGTGA. CDR3 protein: CASSLTPTSGNEQFF. In DNA form, the CDR3 reads TGTGCCAGCAGCTTAACGCCCACTAGCGGCAATGAGCAGTTCTTC.

This clonotype was seen more than once but under ten times. The rearrangement uses TRBV2 and TRBJ1-5; no reliable D call. The germline CDR1 and CDR2 sequences are SNHLY and FYNNEI. CDR3 size: 15 residues. The ends were cut back, 1 base at V and 6 bases at J, with 13 bases in the middle. The CDR3 is CASSEGRDRTQPQHF. CDR3 bases: TGTGCCAGCAGTGAAGGAAGGGATCGGACTCAGCCCCAGCATTTT.

This clonotype is classed as medium-sized. V gene TRBV29-1 combines with J gene TRBJ2-2; no clear D gene. Germline V gives CDR1 SQVTM, CDR2 ANQGSEA. The CDR3 sequence is 14 residues long. Trimming cost V 4 bases and J 1 base, with 10 bases left between them. The CDR3 DNA reads as TGCAGCGTTGGGGTTTGGGGGAACACCGGGGAGCTGTTTTTT. Translated: CSVGVWGNTGELFF.

A few counts support this clonotype. The V gene is TRBV12-3 or TRBV12-4, the J gene TRBJ1-1; D is perhaps TRBD1 (6 bases). Between the trimmed V and J ends, which lost 5 bases and 11 bases, there was a span of 21 bases. The length of the CDR3 is 14 residues. CDR3 region: CASSLIIWGRKAFF. Here the CDR3 DNA reads TGTGCCAGCAGTCTTATAATCTGGGGGCGAAAGGCTTTCTTT.

This clonotype was recorded a few times. This chain connects TRBV3-1 to TRBJ1-2, with no clear D. Trimming removed 1 base from V and 5 bases from J, with 17 bases in between. The CDR3 spans 16 residues. Germline lookup yields CDR1 LGHDT and CDR2 YNNKEL (reference sequence). CDR3 protein: CASSQGLTLGGYGYTF. The CDR3 DNA reads as TGTGCCAGCAGCCAAGGACTCACGCTCGGCGGGTATGGCTACACCTTC.

This clonotype was recorded many times. V is TRBV7-9 and J is TRBJ2-3, with a possible D match to TRBD2 (6 bases). V was trimmed by 5 bases and J by 1 base, leaving 13 bases between them. Germline V gene sequence: CDR1 SEHNR, CDR2 FQNEAQ (reference sequence). This CDR3 has 15 residues. The CDR3 coding sequence is TGTGCCAGCAGCCCGGGCGGGGCACGCACAGATACGCAGTATTTT. This sequence encodes CASSPGGARTDTQYF.

This clonotype was observed a handful of times. The chain carries TRBV11-2 and TRBJ2-7; D might be TRBD2 (5 bases). The V end was cut by 3 bases, the J end by 1 base, with 10 bases between. Germline V CDR1 and CDR2: SGHAT, FQNNGV. The CDR3 is 14 residues long. CDR3 sequence reads: CASSFRRESYEQYF. In DNA form, the CDR3 reads TGTGCCAGCAGCTTCCGAAGGGAGTCCTACGAGCAGTACTTC.

Many counts were recorded for this clonotype. This sequence joins TRBV29-1 and TRBJ2-7; 8 nucleotides align to TRBD1. Germline V gene sequence: CDR1 SQVTM, CDR2 ANQGSEA. V lost 7 bases, J lost 3 bases, and 11 bases stayed unmatched. The CDR3 covers 14 residues. This chain's CDR3 is CSALHRDRFYEQYF. CDR3 DNA sequence: TGCAGCGCCCTACACCGGGACAGGTTCTACGAGCAGTACTTC.